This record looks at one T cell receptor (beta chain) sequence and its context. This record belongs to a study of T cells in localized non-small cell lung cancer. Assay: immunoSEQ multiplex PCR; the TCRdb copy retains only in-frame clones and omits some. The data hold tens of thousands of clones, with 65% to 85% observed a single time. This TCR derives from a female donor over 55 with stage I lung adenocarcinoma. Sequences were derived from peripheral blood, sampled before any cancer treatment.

The CDR3 DNA is TGTGCCTGGAGTGCAGGCAGATCCTACGAGCAGTACTTC. Translated: CAWSAGRSYEQYF. This chain joins TRBV30 and TRBJ2-7; D remains unclear. The ends were cut back, 1 base at V and 1 base at J, with 8 bases in the middle. Germline V CDR1 and CDR2: GTSNPN, SVGIG (reference sequence). The CDR3 spans 13 residues. Looking up the rest from reference TRBV30 and TRBJ2-7 gives the full variable domain: SQTIHQWPATLVQPVGSPLSLECTVEGTSNPNLYWYRQAAGRGLQLLFYSVGIGQISSEVPQNLSASRPQDRQFILSSKKLLLSDSGFYLCAWSAGRSYEQYFGPGTRLTVT.